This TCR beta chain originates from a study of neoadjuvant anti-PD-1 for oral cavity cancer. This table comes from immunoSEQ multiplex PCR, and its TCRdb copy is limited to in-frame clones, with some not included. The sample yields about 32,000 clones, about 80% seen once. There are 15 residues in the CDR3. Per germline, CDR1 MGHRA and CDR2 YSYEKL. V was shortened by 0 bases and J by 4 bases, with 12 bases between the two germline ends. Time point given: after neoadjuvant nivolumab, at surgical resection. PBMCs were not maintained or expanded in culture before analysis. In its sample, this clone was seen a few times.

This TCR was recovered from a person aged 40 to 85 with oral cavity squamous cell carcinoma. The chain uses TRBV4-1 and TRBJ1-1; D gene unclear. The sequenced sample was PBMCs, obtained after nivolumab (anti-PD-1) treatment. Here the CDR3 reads CASSQDNGVGTEAFF. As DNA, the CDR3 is TGCGCCAGCAGCCAAGATAATGGGGTAGGCACTGAAGCTTTCTTT.